This is a list of T cell receptor beta chains from one sample in a study of regulatory T cells in long-lasting Graves disease. TCRdb recomputed calls from the multiplex PCR reads with MiXCR, one row per CDR3 protein. Found here are around 460,000 distinct CDR3 sequences, 13% to 15% of them singletons; the top ten hold 17%. The sample was also reused in another study, on T cells in Graves' hyperthyroidism and ophthalmopathy.

Sample: peripheral blood mononuclear cells (PBMCs), taken at new diagnosis, from a patient treated with antithyroid drugs. The receptors stem from a woman between 45 and 60 years old with Graves disease. Each CDR3 is given with its conserved first and last residue. Fields, in order: clone size, D gene, V gene, J gene, CDR3 protein, CDR3 DNA. A D gene is named only where the DNA matches it firmly. The size of a clone is reported for some rows only, either as once, few or many, or as a class for expanded clones.

many	-	TRBV3-1	TRBJ2-1	CASSPVWGLSSYNEQFF	TGTGCCAGCAGCCCAGTCTGGGGACTGAGCTCCTACAATGAGCAGTTCTTC
many	TRBD1	TRBV6-2/TRBV6-3	TRBJ2-3	CASSQTGTGSWGTDTQYF	TGTGCCAGCAGCCAGACCGGGACAGGCTCATGGGGCACAGATACGCAGTATTTT
few	-	TRBV30	TRBJ2-1	CAWSQGLSYNEQFF	TGTGCCTGGAGTCAGGGTCTCTCCTACAATGAGCAGTTCTTC
few	TRBD2	TRBV3-1	TRBJ2-6	CASSQRGRTGANVLTF	TGTGCCAGCAGCCAACGCGGGAGGACTGGGGCCAACGTCCTGACTTTC
many	TRBD2	TRBV28	TRBJ2-3	CASSPSGLAGMRDTQYF	TGTGCCAGCAGTCCCTCCGGACTAGCGGGAATGCGAGATACGCAGTATTTT
many	TRBD2	TRBV6-1	TRBJ2-7	CASRLSLAGFHEQYF	TGTGCCAGCAGACTTTCACTAGCGGGATTCCACGAGCAGTACTTC
few	TRBD2	TRBV13	TRBJ2-7	CASSTRGARPGGVRSNEQYF	TGTGCCAGCAGCACCCGGGGTGCCCGGCCGGGGGGGGTAAGGTCTAACGAGCAGTACTTC
once	-	TRBV11-2	TRBJ2-1	CASPLGGSSYNEQFF	TGTGCCAGCCCGCTGGGGGGTAGCTCCTACAATGAGCAGTTCTTC
-	TRBD1	TRBV4-1	TRBJ1-1	CASSQEWQGATFAEAFF	TGCGCCAGCAGCCAAGAGTGGCAGGGGGCTACGTTTGCTGAAGCTTTCTTT
-	TRBD1	TRBV20-1	TRBJ1-2	CSASDRAEYGYTF	TGCAGTGCTAGTGACAGGGCCGAATATGGCTACACCTTC
-	TRBD2	TRBV9	TRBJ2-1	CASSARTRNEQFF	TGTGCCAGCAGCGCGCGGACTAGAAATGAGCAGTTCTTC
many	TRBD1	TRBV7-2	TRBJ2-1	CASSSDSIRGNEQFF	TGTGCCAGCAGCTCAGACTCTATCAGGGGGAATGAGCAGTTCTTC
few	TRBD2	TRBV25-1	TRBJ2-7	CASSEYRGSGENYEQYF	TGTGCCAGCAGTGAATATAGGGGTAGCGGGGAAAATTACGAGCAGTACTTC
-	-	TRBV3-1	TRBJ1-1	CASSQSEEAFF	TGTGCCAGCAGCCAAAGCGAAGAAGCTTTCTTT
many	-	TRBV2	TRBJ2-1	CASIRLANNEQFF	TGTGCCAGCATCCGCTTAGCGAACAATGAGCAGTTCTTC
many	TRBD2	TRBV3-1	TRBJ2-3	CASSQPGLAADTQYF	TGTGCCAGCAGCCAACCGGGACTAGCGGCAGATACGCAGTATTTT
many	TRBD1	TRBV2	TRBJ2-1	CASSERQGYNEQFF	TGTGCCAGCAGTGAAAGACAGGGCTACAATGAGCAGTTCTTC
-	-	TRBV30	TRBJ2-3	CAWSVGLASNTDTQYF	TGTGCCTGGAGTGTAGGTTTGGCTAGCAACACAGATACGCAGTATTTT
many	-	TRBV20-1	TRBJ1-4	CSARDGSHDPLEKLFF	TGCAGTGCTAGAGATGGGAGCCATGACCCTTTGGAAAAACTGTTTTTT
few	-	TRBV5-1	TRBJ2-5	CASSLGGGTSQETQYF	TGCGCCAGCAGCTTGGGTGGCGGGACATCCCAAGAGACCCAGTACTTC
few	-	TRBV6-5	TRBJ2-7	CASSYLQGSSYEQYF	TGTGCCAGCAGTTACCTCCAGGGGTCCTCCTACGAGCAGTACTTC
many	TRBD2	TRBV6-2/TRBV6-3	TRBJ2-5	CASSYGFTSGSQETQYF	TGTGCCAGCAGTTACGGGTTCACTAGCGGTTCCCAAGAGACCCAGTACTTC
many	-	TRBV11-2	TRBJ2-7	CASSLTGTEQYF	TGTGCCAGCAGCTTAACAGGGACCGAGCAGTACTTC
many	TRBD1	TRBV29-1	TRBJ2-2	CSVETGIGELFF	TGCAGCGTCGAGACAGGGATCGGGGAGCTGTTTTTT
many	-	TRBV3-1	TRBJ2-3	CASSQVSGLSTDTQYF	TGTGCCAGCAGCCAAGTATCGGGACTGAGCACAGATACGCAGTATTTT
many	TRBD1	TRBV2	TRBJ2-3	CASSSGQDTDTQYF	TGTGCCAGCAGCTCTGGACAGGACACAGATACGCAGTATTTT
few	-	TRBV20-1	TRBJ2-3	CSARVGAATDTQYF	TGCAGTGCTAGAGTGGGGGCGGCCACAGATACGCAGTATTTT
many	-	TRBV6-5	TRBJ1-3	CASSYFGLAGNTIYF	TGTGCCAGCAGTTACTTCGGGCTAGCTGGAAACACCATATATTTT
-	TRBD2	TRBV20-1	TRBJ2-7	CSARDSSGRAGNSYEQYF	TGCAGTGCTAGAGATTCTAGCGGGAGGGCCGGGAATTCCTACGAGCAGTACTTC
many	TRBD1	TRBV7-9	TRBJ2-1	CASSSDRGDLYEQFF	TGTGCCAGCAGCTCCGACAGGGGGGACCTCTATGAGCAGTTCTTC
many	TRBD2	TRBV10-3	TRBJ2-7	CAIRSGRFSYEQYF	TGTGCCATCAGGAGCGGGAGGTTCTCCTACGAGCAGTACTTC
-	TRBD2	TRBV20-1	TRBJ2-5	CSARASGLSETQYF	TGCAGTGCTAGGGCTAGCGGACTCTCTGAGACCCAGTACTTC
-	TRBD2	TRBV27	TRBJ2-3	CASSFSGTSGSRPTDTQYF	TGTGCCAGCAGTTTTTCCGGGACTAGCGGGAGCAGGCCCACAGATACGCAGTATTTT
-	-	TRBV24-1	TRBJ2-7	CATSTGNSYEQYF	TGTGCCACCAGTACAGGGAACTCCTACGAGCAGTACTTC
-	-	TRBV12-3/TRBV12-4	TRBJ1-5	CASSFRTDSNQPQHF	TGTGCCAGCAGTTTCAGGACTGATAGCAATCAGCCCCAGCATTTT
many	-	TRBV20-1	TRBJ1-2	CSARDVSRQLRFENECGYTF	TGCAGTGCTAGAGATGTGTCCAGGCAACTCAGGTTTGAGAATGAGTGTGGCTACACCTTC
few	TRBD1	TRBV11-2	TRBJ2-5	CASSLPRDRLATQYF	TGTGCCAGCAGCCTCCCACGGGACAGGTTGGCGACCCAGTACTTC
-	-	TRBV7-9	TRBJ2-1	CASSLSLLLGSYNEQFF	TGTGCCAGCAGCTTAAGTCTGCTGTTGGGCTCCTACAATGAGCAGTTCTTC
few	TRBD2	TRBV13	TRBJ2-5	CASSPDSGGMYF	TGTGCCAGCAGCCCCGATAGCGGGGGTATGTACTTC
few	TRBD1	TRBV20-1	TRBJ1-5	CSAPTMGQANQPQHF	TGCAGTGCCCCAACGATGGGACAGGCCAATCAGCCCCAGCATTTT
-	-	TRBV24-1	TRBJ2-3	CATSDSVPEGTDTQYF	TGTGCCACCAGTGATTCGGTCCCCGAAGGCACAGATACGCAGTATTTT
few	-	TRBV5-1	TRBJ1-1	CASSLGQNIGEAFF	TGCGCCAGCAGCTTGGGCCAGAATATTGGGGAAGCTTTCTTT
few	TRBD1	TRBV5-5	TRBJ1-4	CASSPTGTGLKWANEKLFF	TGTGCCAGCAGCCCTACCGGGACAGGGTTAAAGTGGGCTAATGAAAAACTGTTTTTT
few	TRBD1	TRBV28	TRBJ1-5	CASRGSGTGRQPQHF	TGTGCCAGCAGAGGATCCGGGACAGGGCGTCAGCCCCAGCATTTT
few	TRBD2	TRBV7-9	TRBJ2-1	CASSSGLADEQFF	TGTGCCAGCAGCTCGGGACTAGCGGATGAGCAGTTCTTC
few	-	TRBV30	TRBJ1-6	CAWSAQTGSSPLHF	TGTGCCTGGAGTGCGCAAACAGGGAGTTCACCCCTCCACTTT